These 27 T cell receptor beta chains came from one sample sequenced in a study of T cell responses to AZD1222 COVID-19 vaccine. The method was immunoSEQ multiplex PCR; TCRdb's version includes in-frame clones alone and lacks a portion of them. The table lists some 150,000 clones, around 87% of them singletons. Sequenced material: peripheral blood, taken 28 days after the second AZD1222 dose. These receptors all come from an adult who received the AZD1222 COVID-19 vaccine.

This chain uses TRBV5-8 with TRBJ2-1, with 10 bases aligning to TRBD2. The germline V gene has CDR1 SGHTS and CDR2 YDEGEE. The CDR3 has 15 residues. V trimming: 2 bases; J trimming: 7 bases; junction bases outside the gene matches: 6. CDR3 sequence (DNA): TGTGCCAGCAGCTTAGGGACTAGCGATACGAATGAGCAGTTCTTC. Residues: CASSLGTSDTNEQFF.

The chain employs TRBV3-1 (or the pseudogene TRBV3-2) and TRBJ2-7, with unresolved D. Germline lookup yields CDR1 LGHDT and CDR2 YNNKEL (reference sequence). The V gene lost 4 bases and the J gene lost 6 bases, with 7 bases spanning the gap. This CDR3 spans 11 amino acids. The CDR3 reads CASSRAAEQYF. For the CDR3, the DNA is TGTGCCAGCAGCCGGGCTGCCGAGCAGTACTTC.

The gene calls are TRBV7-2 and TRBJ1-2; TRBD1 might be the D (5 bases). CDR1 and CDR2 from the germline V gene are SGHTA and FQGNSA. V shed 2 bases and J shed 8 bases, with 18 bases lying between them. The length of the CDR3 is 15 residues. CDR3 sequence reads: CASSLRFRDEEGYTF. The CDR3 bases are TGTGCCAGCAGCTTACGATTCAGGGACGAGGAGGGCTACACCTTC.

Concerning this clone: Other DNA sequences from this sample encode an identical CDR3 as well. V and J are TRBV3-1 (or the pseudogene TRBV3-2) and TRBJ1-6, with TRBD1 identical over 7 bases. This CDR3 is 14 amino acids long. Germline CDR1 and CDR2: LGHDT and YNNKEL (reference sequence). The V and J ends lost 3 bases and 6 bases, in that order; junction bases with no gene match: 2. CDR3 in amino acids: CASSQGQINSPLHF. The CDR3 DNA sequence: TGTGCCAGCAGCCAGGGACAGATTAATTCACCCCTCCACTTT.

The genes are TRBV11-2 and TRBJ2-1; the D gene is possibly TRBD1 (6 bases). V lost 5 bases and J 10 bases, leaving 24 bases between the germline ends. From germline, CDR1 is SGHAT and CDR2 FQNNGV. The length of the CDR3 is 16 residues. The CDR3, as DNA: TGTGCCAGCAGCCCCATCCGGGACCCCGGTCAGGGGGAGCAGTTCTTC. Its translation is CASSPIRDPGQGEQFF.

This chain joins TRBV2 and TRBJ1-1, with no clear D. Trimming took off 3 bases at V and 6 bases at J, with 11 bases between the two ends. In germline, CDR1 is SNHLY, CDR2 FYNNEI. This CDR3 is built from 13 residues. The CDR3 region has the DNA TGTGCCAGCAGTGAGCAAAACGTTCCTGAAGCTTTCTTT. This translates into CASSEQNVPEAFF. The full variable domain, its missing parts supplied by reference TRBV2 and TRBJ1-1, is EPEVTQTPSHQVTQMGQEVILRCVPISNHLYFYWYRQILGQKVEFLVSFYNNEISEKSEIFDDQFSVERPDGSNFTLKIRSTKLEDSAMYFCASSEQNVPEAFFGQGTRLTVV.

The rearrangement links TRBV5-4 to TRBJ1-3; TRBD1 is a possible D gene (5 bases). Trimming stripped 3 bases from V and 0 bases from J, with 13 bases between. CDR1 and CDR2 (germline): SGHNT, YYREEE (reference sequence). The CDR3 consists of 16 residues. CDR3 sequence (DNA): TGTGCCAGCAGCTCCGGGGGGTCCGCCTCTGGAAACACCATATATTTT. Protein product: CASSSGGSASGNTIYF.

The chain combines TRBV10-3 with TRBJ1-4; the match to TRBD1 covers 7 bases. Germline CDR1 reads ENHRY; CDR2 reads SYGVKD. This CDR3 is 14 amino acids long. V lost 10 bases and J lost 1; bases outside the gene matches: 6. The CDR3 reads CATAGGETNEKLFF. In nucleotides, the CDR3 is TGTGCCACGGCAGGGGGTGAAACTAATGAAAAACTGTTTTTT.

The rearrangement links TRBV30 to TRBJ2-7; D not resolved. The CDR3 consists of 11 residues. Trimming stripped 3 bases from V and 3 bases from J, with 6 bases between. Germline lookup yields CDR1 GTSNPN and CDR2 SVGIG (reference sequence). The CDR3 region is CAWSTLYEQYF. The CDR3 nucleotides read TGTGCCTGGAGCACTCTCTACGAGCAGTACTTC.

CDR3 sequence: CASSQLLGTGKGQLFF. In DNA, the CDR3 is TGTGCCAGCAGCCAACTACTCGGGACAGGGAAGGGGCAACTGTTTTTT. The chain couples TRBV3-1 (or the pseudogene TRBV3-2) to TRBJ1-4; 9 nucleotides agree with TRBD1. CDR3 length equals 16 residues. CDR1 and CDR2 from the germline V gene are LGHDT and YNNKEL (reference sequence). J gave up 12 bases and V 2 bases, and 13 bases lay outside the gene matches.

This clone was found a few times. The CDR3 nucleotides are TGTGCCAGCAGCCAAGAAGGATACAATGAGCAGTTCTTC. This translates into CASSQEGYNEQFF. The chain carries TRBV3-1 (or the pseudogene TRBV3-2) and TRBJ2-1, with D uncertain. V lost 0 bases to trimming and J lost 4 bases, with 4 bases between them. There are 13 residues in the CDR3. CDR1 is LGHDT and CDR2 is YNNKEL in the germline V gene (reference sequence).

The chain joins TRBV2 to TRBJ1-6; maybe TRBD1 (6 bases). CDR1 and CDR2 from the germline V gene are SNHLY and FYNNEI. The V gene lost 5 bases and the J gene lost 3 bases, with 14 bases spanning the gap. CDR3 length: 16 residues. CDR3 bases: TGTGCCAGCAGTCAAGAGGGGGGGATCTATAATTCACCCCTCCACTTT. It encodes CASSQEGGIYNSPLHF.

This chain joins TRBV19 and TRBJ1-1; D gene unclear. The V end lost 7 bases, the J end lost 0 bases, and 15 bases lay between the germline ends. CDR1 and CDR2 from the germline V gene are LNHDA and SQIVND (reference sequence). The length of the CDR3 is 15 residues. The CDR3 spells CASTLARSMNTEAFF. CDR3 in DNA: TGTGCCAGTACCTTGGCGAGGAGCATGAACACTGAAGCTTTCTTT. The full variable domain, with the rest looked up from reference TRBV19 and TRBJ1-1, is DGGITQSPKYLFRKEGQNVTLSCEQNLNHDAMYWYRQDPGQGLRLIYYSQIVNDFQKGDIAEGYSVSREKKESFPLTVTSAQKNPTAFYLCASTLARSMNTEAFFGQGTRLTVV.

V usage is TRBV6-5 and J usage is TRBJ1-1; D remains ambiguous. This CDR3 contains 13 residues. Germline-derived CDR1 and CDR2 are MNHEY and SVGAGI. V shed 3 bases and J shed 1 base, with 6 bases lying between them. The chain's CDR3 is CASSYSENTEAFF. The CDR3 DNA sequence: TGTGCCAGCAGTTATTCGGAGAACACTGAAGCTTTCTTT.

V is TRBV7-2 and J is TRBJ1-2, with D maybe TRBD1 (6 bases). The CDR3 has 16 amino acids. Trimming shortened V by 5 bases and J by 9 bases, and 25 bases separated the two germline ends. Germline values: CDR1 SGHTA, CDR2 FQGNSA. The CDR3 loop is CASSNPGQGTLWSYTF. The CDR3 coding sequence is TGTGCCAGCAGCAACCCGGGACAAGGGACTTTATGGAGCTACACCTTC.

This clone was picked up one time. The chain recombines TRBV5-1 with TRBJ1-2; D is possibly TRBD1 (6 bases). The germline CDR1 and CDR2 sequences are SGHRS and YFSETQ. There are 13 residues in the CDR3. V was trimmed by 1 base and J by 3 bases, leaving 7 bases between them. CDR3 nucleotide sequence: TGCGCCAGCAGCTTGAGGGGGGACTATGGCTACACCTTC. Its translation: CASSLRGDYGYTF. Using reference TRBV5-1 and TRBJ1-2 for the parts outside the CDR3, the full variable domain is KAGVTQTPRYLIKTRGQQVTLSCSPISGHRSVSWYQQTPGQGLQFLFEYFSETQRNKGNFPGRFSGRQFSNSRSEMNVSTLELGDSALYLCASSLRGDYGYTFGSGTRLTVV.

V gene TRBV7-9 combines with J gene TRBJ2-5, with D perhaps assigned TRBD1 or TRBD2 (5 bases each). This CDR3 has 16 residues. V dropped 7 bases and J dropped 4 bases, with 22 bases sitting between them. Looked up from germline, CDR1 is SEHNR and CDR2 is FQNEAQ (reference sequence). CDR3 sequence reads: CASTIPEAGARETQYF. The CDR3 DNA reads as TGTGCCAGCACCATACCCGAGGCCGGGGCAAGAGAGACCCAGTACTTC.

The V gene is TRBV30, the J gene TRBJ1-1; no firm D call. Looked up from germline, CDR1 is GTSNPN and CDR2 is SVGIG (reference sequence). This CDR3 region has 12 residues. Trimming took 2 bases from V and 4 from J, leaving 8 bases between them. CDR3 protein: CAWSPYLTEAFF. The CDR3 nucleotides read TGTGCCTGGAGTCCTTATCTCACTGAAGCTTTCTTT.

As DNA, the CDR3 is TGCAGCGTTGTATGGCAGTTGGAAAACACCATATATTTT. This translates into CSVVWQLENTIYF. The chain recombines TRBV29-1 with TRBJ1-3; D is undetermined. Germline CDR1 reads SQVTM; CDR2 reads ANQGSEA. V was cut by 4 bases and J by 6 bases, with 13 bases left in between. The CDR3 is 13 residues long.

This chain links TRBV30 with TRBJ1-5, with D unresolved. CDR1 and CDR2 (germline): GTSNPN, SVGIG (reference sequence). Trimming removed 2 bases at V and 6 bases at J, with 14 bases between. CDR3 length: 14 residues. The CDR3 bases are TGTGCCTGGAGTTACGGACGCAAAGTTCAGCCCCAGCATTTT. Translating it yields CAWSYGRKVQPQHF.

The chain has TRBV7-3 and TRBJ1-1; TRBD1 agrees at 7 bases. Germline V gene lookup returns CDR1 SGHTA and CDR2 FQGTGA. This CDR3 is 14 amino acids long. Trimming at V came to 6 bases and at J to 5 bases, leaving 9 bases not matched to a gene. The CDR3 sequence is CASSRQGRGTEAFF. The CDR3 DNA follows: TGTGCCAGCAGTCGACAGGGTCGCGGGACTGAAGCTTTCTTT.

The chain joins TRBV19 to TRBJ2-2; 10 bases agree with TRBD1. This CDR3 is 14 amino acids long. Germline V gene sequence: CDR1 LNHDA, CDR2 SQIVND (reference sequence). The trim removed 10 bases at V and 3 bases at J, leaving 5 bases unmatched. The CDR3 DNA reads as TGTGCCACTAGGGACAGGGGTGACACCGGGGAGCTGTTTTTT. It translates to CATRDRGDTGELFF.

The rearrangement joins TRBV6-5 to TRBJ2-7, with 8 nucleotides matching TRBD1. Losses at the gene ends were 4 bases for V and 5 bases for J; bases not matched to a gene: 4. This CDR3 has 13 amino acids. Germline V gene sequence: CDR1 MNHEY, CDR2 SVGAGI. The CDR3 nucleotides are TGTGCCAGCAGTTCAGACAGGGGAAACGAGCAGTACTTC. Its translation is CASSSDRGNEQYF.

The V and J genes are TRBV29-1 and TRBJ1-1; perhaps TRBD1 as D (5 bases). CDR3 length: 13 residues. V lost 6 bases to trimming and J lost 7 bases, with 18 bases between them. CDR1 is SQVTM and CDR2 is ANQGSEA in the germline V gene. The CDR3 reads CSVRRGGNVEAFF. The CDR3 bases are TGCAGCGTAAGGCGGGGGGGAAACGTTGAAGCTTTCTTT.

The J gene is TRBJ1-2, the V gene TRBV27; D may be TRBD1 (6 bases). Trimming left V 3 bases short and J 8 bases short, with 22 bases between. The CDR3 sequence is 16 residues long. Germline CDR1 and CDR2: MNHEY and SMNVEV (reference sequence). CDR3 amino acids: CASSFRDTLFSEGYTF. The CDR3 coding sequence is TGTGCCAGCAGTTTTCGGGACACCCTATTCTCGGAGGGCTACACCTTC.

The gene calls are TRBV7-2 and TRBJ1-1, with D possibly TRBD1 on 5 matching bases. V lost 3 bases and J 11 bases, leaving 10 bases between the germline ends. This CDR3 has 11 amino acids. CDR1 is SGHTA, CDR2 FQGNSA, per germline. The CDR3 region is CASSFAGAAFF. CDR3 DNA sequence: TGTGCCAGCAGCTTCGCCGGGGCGGCTTTCTTT. Together with reference TRBV7-2 and TRBJ1-1, the CDR3 gives the full variable domain: GAGVSQSPSNKVTEKGKDVELRCDPISGHTALYWYRQSLGQGLEFLIYFQGNSAPDKSGLPSDRFSAERTGGSVSTLTIQRTQQEDSAVYLCASSFAGAAFFGQGTRLTVV.

This clone was recorded a few times. The gene calls are TRBV12-3 or TRBV12-4 and TRBJ2-1; the D is unclear. The V end lost 3 bases, the J end lost 3 bases, and 6 bases lay between the germline ends. This CDR3 has 13 amino acids. CDR3 residues: CASSFGIYNEQFF. The CDR3 bases are TGTGCCAGCAGTTTTGGGATCTACAATGAGCAGTTCTTC.